The rows below give T cell receptor beta chains drawn from one sample of a study of identifying expanded T cells in peripheral blood. Repertoires were generated with immunoSEQ multiplex PCR, while TCRdb's copy carries only in-frame clones and drops some. The repertoire holds about 94,000 clones, with 88% as singletons. Sample: blood. These receptor sequences come from a person aged 18 to 75 in good health. Each CDR3 is given with its conserved first and last residue. A D gene is named only where the DNA matches it firmly. Where a row states a size, it is once, few, many or the class of an expanded clone; other rows omit it.

size	D	V	J	CDR3	DNA
.	.	TRBV27	TRBJ2-7	CASSLAAGEQYF	TGTGCCAGCAGTTTAGCGGCAGGGGAGCAGTACTTC
medium-sized	TRBD1	TRBV2	TRBJ2-7	CASRTQGAYEQYF	TGTGCCAGCAGAACACAGGGGGCCTACGAGCAGTACTTC
.	.	TRBV28	TRBJ1-1	CASSFARGSLGTEAFF	TGTGCCAGCAGTTTTGCCAGGGGTTCCCTGGGGACTGAAGCTTTCTTT
.	.	TRBV12-5	TRBJ2-4	CASGLGQAQDSAKNIQYF	TGTGCTAGTGGTTTGGGACAAGCCCAGGACTCAGCCAAAAACATTCAGTACTTC
.	.	TRBV28	TRBJ2-7	CASSLTQNYEQYF	TGTGCCAGCAGTTTAACTCAAAACTACGAGCAGTACTTC
.	.	TRBV6-1	TRBJ2-5	CASSVEAGRETQYF	TGTGCCAGCAGTGTGGAGGCGGGGAGGGAGACCCAGTACTTC
.	.	TRBV11-3	TRBJ1-5	CASSFLISNQPQHF	TGTGCCAGCAGCTTCCTGATTAGCAATCAGCCCCAGCATTTT
.	.	TRBV6-1	TRBJ1-4	CASSAYSRAPNEKLFF	TGTGCCAGCAGTGCCTACTCCAGGGCCCCTAATGAAAAACTGTTTTTT
many	TRBD1	TRBV15	TRBJ1-1	CATRRTGEGTEAFF	TGTGCCACCCGTAGGACAGGGGAAGGGACTGAAGCTTTCTTT
once	.	TRBV19	TRBJ2-4	CASSIRRESAQYF	TGTGCCAGTAGTATCCGCAGGGAAAGTGCTCAGTACTTC
.	.	TRBV29-1	TRBJ1-5	CSLWAKPNRVGVLNQPQHF	TGCAGCCTCTGGGCTAAGCCAAACCGGGTAGGGGTACTCAATCAGCCCCAGCATTTT
.	TRBD2	TRBV2	TRBJ2-3	CASRSGIQTQYF	TGTGCCAGCCGAAGCGGGATCCAAACGCAGTATTTT
.	.	TRBV5-6	TRBJ1-1	CASSPAGGWTEAFF	TGTGCCAGCAGCCCCGCGGGGGGATGGACTGAAGCTTTCTTT
.	.	TRBV6-6	TRBJ1-2	CASSSPGNYGYTF	TGTGCCAGCAGTTCCCCCGGTAACTATGGCTACACCTTC
.	.	TRBV5-5	TRBJ1-1	CASRRDTGTNTEAFF	TGTGCCAGCAGGCGGGACACAGGAACCAACACTGAAGCTTTCTTT
.	.	TRBV5-6	TRBJ1-5	CASSLSDRSNQPQHF	TGTGCCAGCAGCTTGTCTGACAGGAGCAATCAGCCCCAGCATTTT
.	.	TRBV6-1	TRBJ1-2	CASSEGAGHGYTF	TGTGCCAGCAGTGAAGGGGCAGGGCATGGCTACACCTTC
.	.	TRBV6-1	TRBJ1-2	CASSEPTGPLIPSYGYTF	TGTGCCAGCAGTGAGCCTACGGGGCCGCTTATTCCTAGCTATGGCTACACCTTC
.	.	TRBV5-1	TRBJ2-5	CASSLGSFGKETQYF	TGCGCCAGCAGCTTGGGGTCCTTTGGAAAAGAGACCCAGTACTTC
.	.	TRBV12-5	TRBJ2-7	CASVPQDAYEQYF	TGTGCTAGTGTGCCACAGGACGCCTACGAGCAGTACTTC
once	TRBD1	TRBV4-1	TRBJ2-3	CASSQHTGERTTDTQYF	TGCGCCAGCAGCCAACACACAGGGGAGCGAACCACAGATACGCAGTATTTT
.	TRBD1	TRBV7-3	TRBJ1-2	CASSWTGTDNYGYTF	TGTGCCAGCAGCTGGACAGGGACAGATAACTATGGCTACACCTTC
once	.	TRBV12-5	TRBJ2-1	CASGLGFYEQFF	TGTGCTAGTGGTTTGGGTTTCTATGAGCAGTTCTTC
.	.	TRBV5-6	TRBJ1-2	CASSTRRDSYGYTF	TGTGCCAGCAGCACCCGACGGGATAGCTATGGCTACACCTTC
.	.	TRBV20-1	TRBJ2-1	CSVWSNEQFF	TGCAGTGTGTGGTCCAATGAGCAGTTCTTC
once	TRBD1	TRBV18	TRBJ1-1	CASSATGGNQNTEAFF	TGTGCCAGCTCAGCGACAGGGGGCAATCAGAACACTGAAGCTTTCTTT
few	.	TRBV6-5	TRBJ1-5	CASSSRGQPQHF	TGTGCCAGCAGTTCGAGGGGACAGCCCCAGCATTTT
.	.	TRBV5-1	TRBJ1-2	CASSLGDSANGYTF	TGCGCCAGCAGCCTAGGCGACAGCGCTAATGGCTACACCTTC
.	.	TRBV4-1	TRBJ1-1	CASSQVRGAGAFF	TGCGCCAGCAGCCAAGTAAGGGGGGCGGGAGCTTTCTTT
.	.	TRBV28	TRBJ1-2	CASSFRSLNYGYTF	TGTGCCAGCAGTTTCAGGTCCCTTAACTATGGCTACACCTTC
.	.	TRBV18	TRBJ1-2	CASSPGSNYGYTF	TGTGCCAGCTCACCAGGCTCTAACTATGGCTACACCTTC
few	.	TRBV25-1	TRBJ1-2	CASSGGSFYGYTF	TGTGCCAGCAGTGGGGGCAGTTTCTATGGCTACACCTTC
.	.	TRBV19	TRBJ1-5	CASNKIQEVNQPQHF	TGTGCCAGTAATAAAATACAGGAGGTCAATCAGCCCCAGCATTTT
.	.	TRBV7-9	TRBJ2-7	CASSSMRGEQYF	TGTGCCAGCAGCTCAATGAGGGGCGAGCAGTACTTC
.	TRBD2	TRBV7-2	TRBJ2-3	CASSSGLAGGQGTQYF	TGTGCCAGCAGCTCGGGACTAGCGGGAGGTCAGGGTACGCAGTATTTT
.	.	TRBV5-1	TRBJ2-7	CASSTLLDGAYEQYF	TGCGCCAGCAGCACATTGCTGGACGGGGCCTACGAGCAGTACTTC
.	.	TRBV5-1	TRBJ1-4	CASSLAGDNEKLFF	TGCGCCAGCAGCTTGGCAGGAGATAATGAAAAACTGTTTTTT
few	.	TRBV18	TRBJ1-3	CASSSAGFGNTIYF	TGTGCCAGCTCATCAGCGGGTTTCGGGAACACCATATATTTT
.	TRBD1	TRBV7-2	TRBJ1-5	CASSSGGGNQPQHF	TGTGCCAGCAGCTCAGGGGGCGGCAATCAGCCCCAGCATTTT
.	TRBD2	TRBV9	TRBJ2-1	CASSVQAGGYNEQFF	TGTGCCAGCAGCGTTCAAGCGGGAGGGTACAATGAGCAGTTCTTC
.	TRBD1	TRBV5-1	TRBJ1-2	CASSWGSGTGERGYGYTF	TGCGCCAGCAGCTGGGGGTCCGGGACAGGCGAACGGGGCTATGGCTACACCTTC
.	.	TRBV11-2	TRBJ2-7	CASSLGDEQYF	TGTGCCAGCAGCTTGGGGGACGAGCAGTACTTC
.	.	TRBV6-1	TRBJ2-1	CASSEANFRRNNEQFF	TGTGCCAGCAGTGAAGCTAACTTCAGGCGGAACAATGAGCAGTTCTTC
.	TRBD1	TRBV2	TRBJ1-2	CASSYRGLRGYTF	TGTGCCAGCAGTTACAGGGGACTGCGGGGCTACACCTTC
few	.	TRBV30	TRBJ1-1	CAWSVRGMGTEAFF	TGTGCCTGGAGTGTACGGGGGATGGGGACTGAAGCTTTCTTT
.	.	TRBV4-3	TRBJ1-4	CASSQDLGPNEKLFF	TGCGCCAGCAGCCAGGATTTAGGGCCTAATGAAAAACTGTTTTTT
.	.	TRBV4-1	TRBJ1-5	CASSLQDRNQPQHF	TGCGCCAGCAGCCTCCAAGACAGAAATCAGCCCCAGCATTTT